This is a list of T cell receptor beta chains from one sample in a study of technical replicates of blood from a few donors. Sequencing used immunoSEQ multiplex PCR; TCRdb keeps in-frame clones, though not all of them. Of more than 55,000 clones in the sample, roughly nine tenths were seen once. What was sequenced was PBMCs. These receptors were collected from a human donor in good health. Some clones in this sample may be carry-over from other donors' samples. Both conserved end residues are part of each CDR3. Each record gives: clone size, V gene, J gene, CDR3 length, D gene, CDR3 DNA, CDR3 protein. A D gene is named only where the DNA matches it firmly. Part of the rows lack a size; the others show once, few, many or a class for expanded clones.

clone size: .; V gene: TRBV6-5; J gene: TRBJ1-2; CDR3 length: 13; D gene: .; CDR3 DNA: TGTGCCAGCAGTTACTCGCACTCCTATGGCTACACCTTC; CDR3 protein: CASSYSHSYGYTF
clone size: .; V gene: TRBV4-3; J gene: TRBJ1-2; CDR3 length: 15; D gene: .; CDR3 DNA: TGCGCCAGCAGCCAAGATCGGGAGGGGATCTATGGCTACACCTTC; CDR3 protein: CASSQDREGIYGYTF
clone size: few; V gene: TRBV4-1; J gene: TRBJ1-2; CDR3 length: 14; D gene: .; CDR3 DNA: TGCGCCAGCAGCCAAGGGGCAGGCCTCTATGGCTACACCTTC; CDR3 protein: CASSQGAGLYGYTF
clone size: .; V gene: TRBV2; J gene: TRBJ1-4; CDR3 length: 16; D gene: TRBD1; CDR3 DNA: TGTGCCAGCAATCGGATCTCCAGGGGGCGGAATGAAAAACTGTTTTTT; CDR3 protein: CASNRISRGRNEKLFF
clone size: once; V gene: TRBV7-8; J gene: TRBJ1-1; CDR3 length: 13; D gene: .; CDR3 DNA: TGTGTCAGCAGCCAGCCGGGTGTGGGTTCGGCTTTCTTT; CDR3 protein: CVSSQPGVGSAFF
clone size: once; V gene: TRBV10-3; J gene: TRBJ2-1; CDR3 length: 13; D gene: .; CDR3 DNA: TGTGCCTCCAGGGGAGCGGATTACAATGAGCAGTTCTTC; CDR3 protein: CASRGADYNEQFF
clone size: .; V gene: TRBV14; J gene: TRBJ2-7; CDR3 length: 17; D gene: TRBD1; CDR3 DNA: TGTGCCAGCAGCGCCCGAACCTTGGACAGGGGTCACCACGAGCAGTACTTC; CDR3 protein: CASSARTLDRGHHEQYF
clone size: few; V gene: TRBV6-6; J gene: TRBJ2-1; CDR3 length: 16; D gene: TRBD2; CDR3 DNA: TGTGCCAGCAGTTACGGACTAGCGGGAGGGCTTGGTGAGCAGTTCTTC; CDR3 protein: CASSYGLAGGLGEQFF
clone size: .; V gene: TRBV6-5; J gene: TRBJ1-2; CDR3 length: 12; D gene: .; CDR3 DNA: TGTGCCAGCCGGGACACCAACTATGGCTACACCTTC; CDR3 protein: CASRDTNYGYTF
clone size: .; V gene: TRBV19; J gene: TRBJ1-5; CDR3 length: 15; D gene: .; CDR3 DNA: TGTGCCAGTCGACAAAGTCCACTGAACAATCAGCCCCAGCATTTT; CDR3 protein: CASRQSPLNNQPQHF
clone size: .; V gene: TRBV19; J gene: TRBJ1-4; CDR3 length: 13; D gene: .; CDR3 DNA: TGTGCCAGTAGTACTGCACCGGGGGAAAAACTGTTTTTT; CDR3 protein: CASSTAPGEKLFF
clone size: .; V gene: TRBV10-1; J gene: TRBJ1-2; CDR3 length: 11; D gene: .; CDR3 DNA: TGCGCCAGCGATTGCGAGGAAGGCTACACCTTC; CDR3 protein: CASDCEEGYTF
clone size: .; V gene: TRBV15; J gene: TRBJ1-6; CDR3 length: 15; D gene: .; CDR3 DNA: TGTGCCACCAGCAGAGATACAGGGTTAGATTCACCCCTCCACTTT; CDR3 protein: CATSRDTGLDSPLHF
clone size: .; V gene: TRBV7-3; J gene: TRBJ2-3; CDR3 length: 20; D gene: TRBD2; CDR3 DNA: TGTGCCAGCAGCCCCCCCGGAGGGGTAGCGGGAGAGGGGAGCACAGATACGCAGTATTTT; CDR3 protein: CASSPPGGVAGEGSTDTQYF
clone size: .; V gene: TRBV7-2; J gene: TRBJ2-7; CDR3 length: 16; D gene: .; CDR3 DNA: TGTGCCAGCAGCAACACAGGGAAAAGGGTAATGGGCGAGCAGTACTTC; CDR3 protein: CASSNTGKRVMGEQYF
clone size: .; V gene: TRBV7-9; J gene: TRBJ1-6; CDR3 length: 18; D gene: TRBD1; CDR3 DNA: TGTGCCAGCAGCTTACCTACAGGGGCGACTAGCTATAATTCACCCCTCCACTTT; CDR3 protein: CASSLPTGATSYNSPLHF
clone size: .; V gene: TRBV7-3; J gene: TRBJ2-7; CDR3 length: 14; D gene: TRBD1; CDR3 DNA: TGTGCCAGCAGCTCGGGACAGGGGGTGAACGAGCAGTACTTC; CDR3 protein: CASSSGQGVNEQYF
clone size: .; V gene: TRBV6-1; J gene: TRBJ2-3; CDR3 length: 11; D gene: .; CDR3 DNA: TGTGCCAGCAGTGTAGCAGATACGCAGTATTTT; CDR3 protein: CASSVADTQYF
clone size: .; V gene: TRBV13; J gene: TRBJ2-7; CDR3 length: 15; D gene: TRBD2; CDR3 DNA: TGTGCCAGCAGCTTAGTTGGGACTAGGCCCTACGAGCAGTACTTC; CDR3 protein: CASSLVGTRPYEQYF
clone size: .; V gene: TRBV9; J gene: TRBJ2-1; CDR3 length: 15; D gene: .; CDR3 DNA: TGTGCCAGCAGCGTAGGCCAGACTTCCTACAATGAGCAGTTCTTC; CDR3 protein: CASSVGQTSYNEQFF
clone size: .; V gene: TRBV7-8; J gene: TRBJ1-6; CDR3 length: 15; D gene: TRBD1; CDR3 DNA: TGTGCCAGCAGCTTAATAACAGGGGTAGCTTCACCCCTCCACTTT; CDR3 protein: CASSLITGVASPLHF
clone size: .; V gene: TRBV19; J gene: TRBJ1-4; CDR3 length: 16; D gene: .; CDR3 DNA: TGTGCCAGTAGCCGGAGGAGTGTAGGGACTAATGAAAAACTGTTTTTT; CDR3 protein: CASSRRSVGTNEKLFF
clone size: .; V gene: TRBV6-1; J gene: TRBJ2-3; CDR3 length: 14; D gene: TRBD2; CDR3 DNA: TGTGCCAGCAGCCCGGGACTAGGGGCAGATACGCAGTATTTT; CDR3 protein: CASSPGLGADTQYF
clone size: .; V gene: TRBV5-6; J gene: TRBJ2-2; CDR3 length: 17; D gene: .; CDR3 DNA: TGTGCCAGCAGCCCTCGGGGTCTAGCCCGTTCCACCGGGGAGCTGTTTTTT; CDR3 protein: CASSPRGLARSTGELFF
clone size: .; V gene: TRBV27; J gene: TRBJ2-1; CDR3 length: 15; D gene: TRBD1; CDR3 DNA: TGTGCCAGCAGTTTACCCGGACAGGGAAGGGATGAGCAGTTCTTC; CDR3 protein: CASSLPGQGRDEQFF
clone size: .; V gene: TRBV9; J gene: TRBJ2-1; CDR3 length: 15; D gene: TRBD1; CDR3 DNA: TGTGCCAGCAGCCCGCCACCGGGACAGGCTAATGAGCAGTTCTTC; CDR3 protein: CASSPPPGQANEQFF
clone size: .; V gene: TRBV16; J gene: TRBJ1-4; CDR3 length: 16; D gene: .; CDR3 DNA: TGTGCCAGCAGCCGAAAGCGGACAGTAACTAATGAAAAACTGTTTTTT; CDR3 protein: CASSRKRTVTNEKLFF
clone size: .; V gene: TRBV19; J gene: TRBJ2-1; CDR3 length: 16; D gene: TRBD2; CDR3 DNA: TGTGCCAGTAGTATATTAGCGGGGGCTACCTACAATGAGCAGTTCTTC; CDR3 protein: CASSILAGATYNEQFF